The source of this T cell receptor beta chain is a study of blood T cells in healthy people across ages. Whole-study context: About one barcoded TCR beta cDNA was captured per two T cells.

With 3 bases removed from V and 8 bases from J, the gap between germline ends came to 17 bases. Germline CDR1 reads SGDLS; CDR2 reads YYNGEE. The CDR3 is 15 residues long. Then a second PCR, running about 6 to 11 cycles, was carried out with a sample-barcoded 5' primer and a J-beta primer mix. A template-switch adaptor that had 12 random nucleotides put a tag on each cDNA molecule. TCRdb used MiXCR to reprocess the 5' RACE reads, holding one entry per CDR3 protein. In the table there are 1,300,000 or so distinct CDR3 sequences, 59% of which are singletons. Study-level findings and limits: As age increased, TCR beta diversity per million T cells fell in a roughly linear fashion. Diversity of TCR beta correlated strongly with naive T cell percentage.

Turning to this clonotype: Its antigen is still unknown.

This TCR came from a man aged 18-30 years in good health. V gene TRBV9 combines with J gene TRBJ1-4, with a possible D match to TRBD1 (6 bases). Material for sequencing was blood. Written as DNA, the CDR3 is TGTGCCAGCAGCGGGACGGGGGCTGTTGGGGAAAAACTGTTTTTT. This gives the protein CASSGTGAVGEKLFF.